This TCR beta chain was sequenced during a study of blood T cell repertoires in COVID-19. Study context: T cells, B-cell-depleted T cells, or PBMCs supplied cDNA or gDNA.

V lost 4 bases and J lost 5, with 21 bases in between. The germline V gene has CDR1 LGHNA and CDR2 YNFKEQ. This CDR3 has 16 residues. Produced via immunoSEQ multiplex PCR; TCRdb's table is partial and in-frame only. The table has about 240,000 clones, about 86% seen once. Specimen: PBMCs or T cells enriched from blood (not recorded which). This receptor was taken from a woman aged 40 to 50 with acute COVID-19. V gene TRBV4-2 combines with J gene TRBJ2-7; tentative D call: TRBD2 (5 bases). The CDR3 is CASSPLARQGPHEQYF. The CDR3 DNA is TGTGCCAGCAGCCCCCTAGCCCGACAAGGGCCGCACGAGCAGTACTTC.